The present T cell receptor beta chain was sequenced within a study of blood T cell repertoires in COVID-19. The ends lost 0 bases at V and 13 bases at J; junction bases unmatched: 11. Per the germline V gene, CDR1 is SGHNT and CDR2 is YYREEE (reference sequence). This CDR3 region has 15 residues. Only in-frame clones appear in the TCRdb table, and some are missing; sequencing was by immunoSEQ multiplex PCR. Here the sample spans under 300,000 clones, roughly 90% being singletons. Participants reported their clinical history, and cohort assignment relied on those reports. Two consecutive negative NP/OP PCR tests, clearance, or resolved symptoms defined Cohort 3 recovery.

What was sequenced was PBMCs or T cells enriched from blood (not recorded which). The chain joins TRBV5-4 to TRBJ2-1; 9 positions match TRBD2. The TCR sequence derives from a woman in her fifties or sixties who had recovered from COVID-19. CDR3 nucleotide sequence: TGTGCCAGCAGCTTGGGCGGCCTAGCGGGGAGCAGACAGTTCTTC. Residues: CASSLGGLAGSRQFF.